The entry below describes one T cell receptor beta chain. Per germline, CDR1 SGHVS and CDR2 FQNEAQ. The CDR3 covers 15 residues. Trimming left V 2 bases short and J 6 bases short, with 17 bases between. Generated by immunoSEQ multiplex PCR, the TCRdb table keeps only in-frame clones and is missing some. The repertoire holds 15,000 to 25,000 clones, with around 80% as singletons. The data belong to a study of somatic mutations in cytotoxic T cells in rheumatoid arthritis. Sequencing input: CD8+ T cells sorted from blood. The genes are TRBV7-8 and TRBJ2-7, with no clear D. This clonotype was sampled from a woman between 50 and 59 years old in good health. DNA for the CDR3: TGTGCCAGCAGCTTACAGGTTGACCCCGTCCGCGAGCAGTACTTC. Its translation is CASSLQVDPVREQYF.